The entry below describes one T cell receptor beta chain. How the authors handled the data: By means of reference gene primer amplification, nucleated cell counts were estimated. Repertoires were generated with immunoSEQ multiplex PCR, while TCRdb's copy carries only in-frame clones and drops some. That table furnishes V, J and clone size, whereas the DNA furnished D and trimming. The data hold some 96,000 clones, with 90% observed a single time. The data originate from a study of blood T cell repertoires in COVID-19. Germline V gene lookup returns CDR1 SEHNR and CDR2 FQNEAQ (reference sequence). There are 15 residues in the CDR3. Trimming removed 4 bases at V and 3 bases at J, with 14 bases between.

The sample comprised peripheral blood. The chain has TRBV7-9 and TRBJ2-3, with D perhaps TRBD1 (6 bases). The sequence came from a man in his sixties with acute or convalescent COVID-19. Here the CDR3 DNA reads TGTGCCAGCAGCTCCGGTTTAAGGGGGACAGATACGCAGTATTTT. Translating it yields CASSSGLRGTDTQYF.